One and the same sample provided the 11 T cell receptor beta chains below, sequenced in a study of blood T cells in healthy people across ages. A second roughly 6 to 12 cycle PCR used barcoded and J-beta primers. MiXCR was run by TCRdb on the 5' RACE reads, yielding one entry per CDR3 protein. Counted here are 1.5 million to 1.9 million distinct CDR3 sequences, roughly 43% occurring once; the ten biggest clones make up approximately 4%. The sample consisted of blood. Every receptor here comes from a woman under 30 in good health.

The rearrangement joins TRBV3-1 to TRBJ2-5, with 9 nucleotides matching TRBD2. Germline V gene lookup returns CDR1 LGHDT and CDR2 YNNKEL (reference sequence). The CDR3 consists of 15 residues. V shed 8 bases, J shed 2 bases, and the junction held 9 bases outside the gene matches. The CDR3 bases are TGTGCCAGCTCGGGGCTAGCGGGACTTCAAGAGACCCAGTACTTC. Its protein product is CASSGLAGLQETQYF.

CDR3 coding DNA: TGTGCCGTACAGGGAGGGTCGAATGAAAAACTGTTTTTT. It yields the protein CAVQGGSNEKLFF. The rearrangement joins TRBV12-3 or TRBV12-4 to TRBJ1-4, with D possibly matching TRBD1 (6 bases). Trimming pared 11 bases from V and 5 bases from J, leaving 15 bases between. The CDR3 contains 13 residues.

This clonotype has more than one count but fewer than ten. This chain joins TRBV7-2 and TRBJ2-5; a possible D gene is TRBD1 (6 bases). This CDR3 is 18 amino acids long. Trimming removed 7 bases at V and 1 base at J, with 25 bases between. CDR1 and CDR2 from the germline V gene are SGHTA and FQGNSA. The CDR3 DNA sequence: TGTGCCAGCAACAAGCTTAGTTTTGAGACAGGACTCCAAGAGACCCAGTACTTC. Its protein product is CASNKLSFETGLQETQYF.

This clonotype was detected only a few times. One junction end does not reproduce the germline sequence, and a read error may be involved. Here the CDR3 reads CAIREGQLNTEAFF. The CDR3 nucleotides read TGTGCCATCCGTGAGGGACAGCTTAACACTGAAGCTTTCTTT. V and J are TRBV10-3 and TRBJ1-1; 7 bases line up with TRBD1. CDR1 is ENHRY, CDR2 SYGVKD, per germline. CDR3 size: 14 residues.

The V call is TRBV25-1, the J call TRBJ1-2; D not certain. The V gene's germline CDR1 is MGHDK and CDR2 SYGVNS. V lost 1 base, J lost 3 bases, and 3 bases lay in between. The CDR3 runs to 12 residues. The CDR3 region is CASSESDYGYTF. The CDR3 DNA reads as TGTGCCAGCAGTGAATCAGACTATGGCTACACCTTC.

The chain joins TRBV7-9 to TRBJ2-3, with TRBD2 matching over 14 bases. This CDR3 region has 16 residues. J was trimmed by 6 bases and V by 5 bases; bases with no gene match: 7. In germline, CDR1 is SEHNR, CDR2 FQNEAQ (reference sequence). Here the CDR3 reads CASSIRLAGGSDTQYF. The CDR3 DNA reads TGTGCCAGCAGCATCAGACTAGCGGGGGGGTCCGATACGCAGTATTTT.

V gene TRBV5-4 combines with J gene TRBJ2-4; D is uncertain. The end of the DNA is better explained by TRBJ2-5, so the J call may be wrong. Germline values: CDR1 SGHNT, CDR2 YYREEE (reference sequence). This CDR3 contains 13 residues. CDR3 sequence (DNA): TGTGCCAGCAGCATTCTACCACCTGAGACCCAGTACTTC. Translation: CASSILPPETQYF.

This clonotype occurred once. V and J are TRBV20-1 and TRBJ2-7; D not resolved. CDR1 DFQATT and CDR2 SNEGSKA come from the germline V gene (reference sequence). The CDR3 spans 12 residues. V was trimmed by 3 bases and J by 6 bases, leaving 12 bases between them. CDR3 amino acids: CSARTSRGEQYF. The CDR3 nucleotides are TGCAGTGCTAGGACGTCTAGAGGCGAGCAGTACTTC.

This clonotype was detected a few times. The CDR3 coding sequence is TGCAGTGCCATGGACAGGGGTTCCTCTAGCAATCAGCCCCAGCATTTT. Translated, it gives CSAMDRGSSSNQPQHF. The chain carries TRBV20-1 and TRBJ1-5, with 9 nucleotides matching TRBD1. Germline assignment: CDR1 DFQATT and CDR2 SNEGSKA (reference sequence). The CDR3 runs to 16 residues. Unmatched junction bases numbered 9, after V lost 6 bases and J lost 0 bases.

As for this clonotype: This may come from a read error, since a much larger clone is one base off. The chain carries TRBV7-2 and TRBJ1-2; D not resolved. Looked up from germline, CDR1 is SGHTA and CDR2 is FQGNSA. Trimming left V 7 bases short and J 4 bases short, with 25 bases between. This CDR3 has 17 amino acids. CDR3 DNA: TGTGCCAGCAACTTCCTATCCGACATAGCTAATTCCTATGGCTACACCTTC. Encoded protein: CASNFLSDIANSYGYTF.

The chain carries TRBV5-1 and TRBJ2-5; 7 positions agree with TRBD1. The CDR3 is made up of 13 amino acids. After removal of 8 bases from V and 5 bases from J, the junction contained 9 bases not matched to a gene. CDR1 is SGHRS, CDR2 YFSETQ, per germline. CDR3 nucleotide sequence: TGCGCCAGTGGGACAGAAAGGCTGGAGACCCAGTACTTC. The encoded protein is CASGTERLETQYF.